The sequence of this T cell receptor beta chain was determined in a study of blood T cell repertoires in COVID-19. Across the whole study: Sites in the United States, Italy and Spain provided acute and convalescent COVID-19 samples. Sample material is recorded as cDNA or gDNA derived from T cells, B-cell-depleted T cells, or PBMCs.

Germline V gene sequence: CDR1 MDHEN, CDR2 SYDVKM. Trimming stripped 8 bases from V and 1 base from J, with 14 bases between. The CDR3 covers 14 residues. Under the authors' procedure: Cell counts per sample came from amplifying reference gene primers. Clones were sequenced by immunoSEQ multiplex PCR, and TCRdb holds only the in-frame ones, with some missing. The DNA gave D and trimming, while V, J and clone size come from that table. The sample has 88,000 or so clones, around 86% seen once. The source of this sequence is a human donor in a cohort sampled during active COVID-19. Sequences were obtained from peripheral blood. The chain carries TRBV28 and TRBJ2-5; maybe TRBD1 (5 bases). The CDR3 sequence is CASGALGAQETQYF. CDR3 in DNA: TGTGCCAGCGGGGCGCTAGGGGCCCAAGAGACCCAGTACTTC. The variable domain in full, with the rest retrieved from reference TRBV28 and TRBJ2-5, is DVKVTQSSRYLVKRTGEKVFLECVQDMDHENMFWYRQDPGLGLRLIYFSYDVKMKEKGDIPEGYSVSREKKERFSLILESASTNQTSMYLCASGALGAQETQYFGPGTRLLVL.